The T cell receptor beta chain described here comes from a study of blood T cell repertoires in COVID-19. In the original analysis: For nucleated cells, counts were estimated from reference gene primer amplification. Sequenced by immunoSEQ multiplex PCR; TCRdb stores in-frame clones only, minus some. For V, J and clone size, that table is used; D and trimming come from the DNA. The sample has tens of thousands of clones; around 80% are singletons. Germline loops: CDR1 SNHLY, CDR2 FYNNEI. With 6 bases removed from V and 3 bases from J, the gap between germline ends came to 11 bases. The CDR3 is 14 amino acids.

Specimen: peripheral blood. This clonotype was sampled from a woman of 80 years or more with acute or convalescent COVID-19. This sequence joins TRBV2 and TRBJ1-4; TRBD1 might be the D (6 bases). The CDR3 here is CASSQGGANEKLFF. In nucleotides, the CDR3 is TGTGCCAGCAGCCAAGGGGGGGCTAATGAAAAACTGTTTTTT.